The 10 T cell receptor beta chains reported below all come from one sample, sequenced in a study of cytomegalovirus exposure and HLA in healthy donors. PCR used 60 Vbeta primers and 13 Jbeta primers. Sequencing was performed with immunoSEQ multiplex PCR; in TCRdb, only in-frame clones are kept and a portion is missing. Of roughly 180,000 clones listed, roughly 75% are singletons. The specimen was PBMCs. The receptors stem from a woman in her 30s in good health and CMV-seronegative.

This clone has just a few counts. This chain connects TRBV10-3 to TRBJ2-3; 9 bases fit TRBD2. The germline gives CDR1 ENHRY, CDR2 SYGVKD. The CDR3 contains 15 residues. J gave up 2 bases and V 6 bases, and 6 bases lay outside the gene matches. CDR3 nucleotide sequence: TGTGCCATCAGCGAAGCGGGGGGACTCACAGATACGCAGTATTTT. This translates into CAISEAGGLTDTQYF.

This chain joins TRBV10-3 and TRBJ1-5, with 9 bases aligning to TRBD1. This CDR3 has 15 amino acids. CDR1 is ENHRY, CDR2 SYGVKD, per germline. V lost 8 bases to trimming and J lost 5 bases; unmatched junction nucleotides: 10. The CDR3 nucleotides read TGTGCCATCGGTAGCGGGACAGGGAGTGATCAGCCCCAGCATTTT. Amino acid sequence: CAIGSGTGSDQPQHF.

The chain couples TRBV7-8 to TRBJ2-7, with 13 bases that match TRBD2. The V segment lost 1 base and the J segment 4 bases; nucleotides outside the gene matches: 4. The CDR3 spans 16 residues. CDR1 and CDR2 (germline): SGHVS, FQNEAQ. The CDR3 DNA follows: TGTGCCAGCAGCTTAGGCCGGGGACTAGCGGGGTACGAGCAGTACTTC. It codes for CASSLGRGLAGYEQYF.

The J gene is TRBJ2-3, the V gene TRBV5-1, with 12 bases matching TRBD2. The CDR3 is 17 amino acids. Germline V gene sequence: CDR1 SGHRS, CDR2 YFSETQ. Trimming removed 4 bases from V and 4 bases from J; junction bases left unmatched: 10. CDR3 residues: CASSMLAGGPVADTQYF. The DNA of the CDR3 is TGCGCCAGCAGCATGCTAGCGGGGGGGCCCGTCGCAGATACGCAGTATTTT.

In its sample, this clone was seen a few times. The V gene is TRBV9, the J gene TRBJ2-2; D possibly corresponds to TRBD2 (5 bases). In germline, CDR1 is SGDLS, CDR2 YYNGEE. The CDR3 is 16 amino acids. The V gene lost 0 bases and the J gene lost 7 bases, with 16 bases spanning the gap. The CDR3 DNA reads TGTGCCAGCAGCGTAGCATCCGTCGGGGTTGACGGGGAGCTGTTTTTT. Translated, it gives CASSVASVGVDGELFF.

A single count supports this clone. V is TRBV18 and J is TRBJ2-5; TRBD1 matches at 9 bases. This CDR3 comprises 16 residues. Germline CDR1 KGHSH, CDR2 LQKENI. V shed 2 bases, J shed 5 bases, and the junction held 9 bases outside the gene matches. The CDR3: CASSPLTGGFAETQYF. CDR3 nucleotide sequence: TGTGCCAGCTCACCATTAACAGGGGGCTTTGCGGAGACCCAGTACTTC.

The genes are TRBV5-1 and TRBJ2-5; 9 nucleotides agree with TRBD1. The V gene's germline CDR1 is SGHRS and CDR2 YFSETQ. The CDR3 has 14 residues. V was clipped by 1 base and J by 5 bases; unmatched bases: 3. CDR3 sequence: CASSLLQGAETQYF. The CDR3 DNA reads as TGCGCCAGCAGCTTGTTACAGGGGGCTGAGACCCAGTACTTC.

The rearrangement uses TRBV2 and TRBJ1-5; TRBD1 is a possible D gene (5 bases). CDR3 length: 14 amino acids. Germline-derived CDR1 and CDR2 are SNHLY and FYNNEI. V lost 4 bases and J 4 bases, leaving 11 bases between the germline ends. CDR3 protein: CASSGRGRNQPQHF. Here the CDR3 DNA reads TGTGCCAGCAGTGGTAGGGGAAGGAATCAGCCCCAGCATTTT.

This rearrangement joins TRBV4-3 to TRBJ1-6, with D tentatively TRBD1 (5 bases). The CDR3 contains 15 residues. Deletions cut 1 base from V and 10 bases from J, with 14 bases between. Per the germline V gene, CDR1 is LGHNA and CDR2 is YSLEER. The CDR3 DNA follows: TGCGCCAGCAGCCAAGGTGACGGGACTGGGTCACCCCTCCACTTT. Amino acid sequence: CASSQGDGTGSPLHF.

The genes are TRBV11-2 and TRBJ2-1; 7 bases are shared with TRBD2. The CDR3 consists of 14 residues. V shed 7 bases and J 8 bases; nucleotides not matched to a gene: 11. Germline V lookup: CDR1 SGHAT, CDR2 FQNNGV. CDR3 region: CASNGLERAHEQFF. CDR3 DNA: TGTGCCAGCAACGGACTAGAAAGGGCCCATGAGCAGTTCTTC. Combining the CDR3 with reference TRBV11-2 and TRBJ2-1 gives the whole variable domain EAGVAQSPRYKIIEKRQSVAFWCNPISGHATLYWYQQILGQGPKLLIQFQNNGVVDDSQLPKDRFSAERLKGVDSTLKIQPAKLEDSAVYLCASNGLERAHEQFFGPGTRLTVL.